This entry lists 18 T cell receptor beta chains sequenced from one sample in a study of blood T cells in healthy people across ages. Through a sample-barcoded 5' primer and a J-beta primer mix, a second PCR was run for roughly 6 to 11 cycles. TCRdb passed the 5' RACE reads through MiXCR, listing each CDR3 protein once. The sample has about 1,000,000 distinct CDR3 sequences, more than 40% seen once. Sequenced sample: blood. Receptors were obtained from a woman aged 55-69 years in good health.

This clonotype was seen more than once but under ten times. The gene calls are TRBV27 and TRBJ2-5, with D perhaps given as TRBD1 or TRBD2 (5 bases each). The CDR3 spans 18 residues. From germline, CDR1 is MNHEY and CDR2 SMNVEV (reference sequence). V lost 3 bases, J lost 5 bases, and 25 bases lay in between. CDR3 DNA: TGTGCCAGCAGTTTTCAAAGACCGGGACGCCAAAACCGGGAGACCCAGTACTTC. Amino acids: CASSFQRPGRQNRETQYF.

This chain links TRBV5-1 with TRBJ1-1; TRBD1 agrees at 7 bases. V lost 3 bases and J lost 1; bases outside the gene matches: 6. This CDR3 region has 15 residues. In germline, CDR1 is SGHRS, CDR2 YFSETQ. The CDR3 protein is CASSWGDRPNTEAFF. CDR3 in DNA: TGCGCCAGCAGCTGGGGGGACAGACCGAACACTGAAGCTTTCTTT.

The chain recombines TRBV9 with TRBJ2-7; D is possibly TRBD2 (6 bases). Germline CDR1 is SGDLS and CDR2 is YYNGEE. The CDR3 has 15 residues. V was pared by 3 bases and J by 4 bases, with 17 bases between. The CDR3 nucleotides are TGTGCCAGCAGCGCCTCAGGACTACCATCTTACGAGCAGTACTTC. Amino acids: CASSASGLPSYEQYF.

The genes are TRBV6-1 and TRBJ1-2; tentatively, D is TRBD1 (5 bases). The V and J ends lost 5 bases and 4 bases respectively, with 20 bases between them. Germline lookup yields CDR1 MNHNS and CDR2 SASEGT. There are 16 residues in the CDR3. As DNA, the CDR3 is TGTGCCAGCAGTTCCGGGACCACCTTAACTCTCTATGGCTACACCTTC. Residues: CASSSGTTLTLYGYTF.

J is TRBJ2-5 and V is TRBV15; possible D gene TRBD1, 7 bases. The CDR3 is made up of 13 amino acids. The germline CDR1 and CDR2 sequences are LNHNV and YYDKDF (reference sequence). V was pared by 5 bases and J by 2 bases, with 9 bases between. CDR3 protein: CATSAGQQETQYF. In nucleotides, the CDR3 is TGTGCCACCAGCGCGGGACAGCAAGAGACCCAGTACTTC.

The CDR3 sequence: CASSRTTSQIYNEQFF. In DNA, the CDR3 is TGTGCCAGCAGCCGCACAACTAGCCAAATATATAATGAGCAGTTCTTC. The chain combines TRBV3-1 with TRBJ2-1; D is possibly TRBD2 (6 bases). Germline V gene data show CDR1 as LGHDT and CDR2 as YNNKEL (reference sequence). Trimming took off 4 bases at V and 7 bases at J, with 20 bases between the two ends. The CDR3 has 16 amino acids.

The chain couples TRBV6-1 to TRBJ2-1, with TRBD1 matching over 11 bases. Germline loops: CDR1 MNHNS, CDR2 SASEGT. V gave up 1 base and J gave up 6 bases; unmatched junction bases: 2. CDR3 size: 15 residues. This CDR3 is CASSEDGTGGNEQFF. For the CDR3, the DNA is TGTGCCAGCAGTGAAGACGGGACAGGGGGCAATGAGCAGTTCTTC.

This clonotype was observed at least ten times. The rearrangement joins TRBV5-1 to TRBJ2-7; 8 bases are a match to TRBD1. The CDR3 totals 15 residues. Trimming took 0 bases from V and 7 from J; bases not matched to a gene: 9. In germline, CDR1 is SGHRS, CDR2 YFSETQ. In DNA, the CDR3 is TGCGCCAGCAGCTTGGACAGGGGGTCCGAACGGGAGCAGTACTTC. Its protein is CASSLDRGSEREQYF.

The rearrangement links TRBV10-2 to TRBJ2-3, with 9 nucleotides matching TRBD1. Germline V gene data show CDR1 as WSHSY and CDR2 as SAAADI. The junction had 6 bases not matched to a gene; V was cut back by 7 bases and J by 4 bases. There are 14 residues in the CDR3. The CDR3 DNA is TGCGCCAGCACAACAGGGGGCGCGGCAGATACGCAGTATTTT. Translation gives CASTTGGAADTQYF.

This sequence joins TRBV9 and TRBJ2-1; 8 positions agree with TRBD2. CDR3 size: 17 residues. The V and J ends lost 3 bases and 3 bases, in that order; junction bases with no gene match: 11. From germline, CDR1 is SGDLS and CDR2 YYNGEE. CDR3 coding DNA: TGTGCCAGCAGCGGCCGGACTAGCCGGAGCGGCTACAATGAGCAGTTCTTC. It specifies CASSGRTSRSGYNEQFF.

V usage is TRBV6-2 or TRBV6-3 and J usage is TRBJ2-1; 8 bases match TRBD2. J lost 2 bases, V lost 6 bases, and 15 bases had no gene match. The CDR3 totals 18 residues. CDR1 MNHEY and CDR2 SVGEGT come from the germline V gene. Here the CDR3 reads CASRKRLASRGTYNEQFF. The CDR3 DNA follows: TGTGCCAGCAGAAAAAGACTAGCGTCGAGGGGGACCTACAATGAGCAGTTCTTC.

This clonotype was counted only a few times. The chain combines TRBV6-1 with TRBJ2-1, with 13 nucleotides matching TRBD2. This CDR3 has 15 residues. Per germline, CDR1 MNHNS and CDR2 SASEGT. J lost 8 bases, V lost 8 bases, and 9 bases had no gene match. CDR3 coding DNA: TGTGCCAGCGAAAGGACTAGCGGGAGTTTCGATGAGCAGTTCTTC. Protein sequence: CASERTSGSFDEQFF.

This clonotype was found a few times. The chain carries TRBV20-1 and TRBJ2-7, with a possible D match to TRBD2 (8 bases). The CDR3 is made up of 20 amino acids. Germline V gene sequence: CDR1 DFQATT, CDR2 SNEGSKA (reference sequence). Trimming left V 2 bases short and J 2 bases short, with 31 bases between. The CDR3 bases are TGCAGTGCTAGATTTCACCCTGGGACTAGTGATTCAGGGGGAACCTACGAGCAGTACTTC. It is translated as CSARFHPGTSDSGGTYEQYF.

DNA of the CDR3: TGTGCCAGCAGCCTGAGGGGGGGCTCCTACAATGAGCAGTACTTC. As protein: CASSLRGGSYNEQYF. V is TRBV6-4 and J is TRBJ2-1; D may be TRBD2 (7 bases). The DNA end favors TRBJ2-7, so the J call may be wrong. The CDR3 covers 15 residues. Germline lookup yields CDR1 MRHNA and CDR2 SNTAGT.

The chain carries TRBV11-1 and TRBJ2-7; 7 bases map to TRBD2. Germline trimming cut 5 bases from V and 2 bases from J; bases unmatched to any gene: 9. Germline CDR1 is SGHAT and CDR2 is FQDESV (reference sequence). The CDR3 is 15 amino acids. The CDR3 protein is CASSRRREIPYEQYF. The CDR3 DNA reads TGTGCCAGCAGCCGACGGCGGGAGATTCCCTACGAGCAGTACTTC.

The table lists this clonotype with a few counts. This chain joins TRBV3-1 and TRBJ2-3, with 9 bases matching TRBD1. The germline CDR1 and CDR2 sequences are LGHDT and YNNKEL (reference sequence). The length of the CDR3 is 16 residues. V lost 6 bases, J lost 6 bases, and 13 bases stayed unmatched. The CDR3 DNA is TGTGCCAGCAGGAGAACCGGGACAGGGTTTATGGATACGCAGTATTTT. It yields the protein CASRRTGTGFMDTQYF.

This clonotype was counted a few times. The rearrangement links TRBV4-1 to TRBJ2-7, with D possibly TRBD1 on 6 matching bases. V was clipped by 0 bases and J by 0 bases, with 9 bases between them. Germline CDR1 and CDR2: MGHRA and YSYEKL. CDR3 length: 15 residues. CDR3 sequence (DNA): TGCGCCAGCAGCCAAGATCGGGACACCTCCTACGAGCAGTACTTC. It encodes CASSQDRDTSYEQYF.

This clonotype turned up a few times. The chain combines TRBV6-6 with TRBJ2-7; no reliable D call. The V end lost 5 bases, the J end lost 5 bases, and 16 bases lay between the germline ends. Germline V gene data show CDR1 as MNHNY and CDR2 as SVGAGI (reference sequence). The CDR3 has 14 amino acids. The CDR3 loop reads CASSPGQGPNEQYF. CDR3 in DNA: TGTGCCAGCAGTCCCGGGCAAGGACCCAACGAGCAGTACTTC.